This TCR beta chain originates from a study of Ad26.COV2.S vaccination and SARS-CoV-2 variants. Study overall: The trial was COV1001 and the donor's arm was Ad26.COV2.S.

The CDR3 runs 15 residues. V lost 1 base to trimming and J lost 6 bases; unmatched junction nucleotides: 7. The germline V gene has CDR1 MGHDK and CDR2 SYGVNS. This clone showed up just once. Its antigen is not identified. Treatment: some 20 received Ad26.COV2.S at low or high dose, single or two shots; about 5 received placebo; per-sample allocation not given. It was on day 63 after the first vaccine or placebo injection that samples were taken. An Ad26 vector expressing Wuhan-strain SARS-CoV-2 spike served as the vaccine. The data were produced by immunoSEQ multiplex PCR, yet TCRdb's version contains in-frame clones alone and is incomplete. The sample gives roughly 460,000 clones, about nine tenths of which show up once; about 1.7% is in the top ten. Whole-study findings and limits: Similar non-spike TCR breadth was seen in vaccine and placebo recipients. Recipients given vaccine exceeded placebo recipients in spike-specific TCR breadth.

Source: peripheral blood, taken in a trial of Ad26.COV2.S vaccine versus placebo. V gene TRBV25-1 combines with J gene TRBJ2-7, with 9 bases identical to TRBD2. The clonotype comes from a person aged 18 to 59 who received the Ad26.COV2.S COVID-19 vaccine or a placebo. CDR3 sequence (DNA): TGTGCCAGCAGTGAATGGGGACTAGCCCAGGGCGAGCAGTACTTC. Its protein is CASSEWGLAQGEQYF.